What follows describes a single T cell receptor beta chain. Its target is unknown. The sample belongs to a study of cytomegalovirus exposure and HLA in healthy donors. Study-wide results and limits: HLA-A and HLA-B allele assignments for most subjects were reportedly predicted accurately using TCR beta sequences.

With 60 Vbeta and 13 Jbeta primers, the PCR was carried out. TCRdb's table, derived via immunoSEQ multiplex PCR, lists solely in-frame clones and lacks some. In total, the table holds some 130,000 clones. Trimming shortened V by 0 bases and J by 6 bases, and 15 bases separated the two germline ends. The length of the CDR3 is 15 residues. Germline values: CDR1 SGHTA, CDR2 FQGNSA. Sequencing was performed on PBMCs. This chain links TRBV7-2 with TRBJ2-7; no definite D call. The clonotype comes from a woman between 40 and 55 years old in good health and CMV-seronegative. The CDR3 region has the DNA TGTGCCAGCAGCTTAGCAAGAGTACCTACTGGCGAGCAGTACTTC. This encodes CASSLARVPTGEQYF.